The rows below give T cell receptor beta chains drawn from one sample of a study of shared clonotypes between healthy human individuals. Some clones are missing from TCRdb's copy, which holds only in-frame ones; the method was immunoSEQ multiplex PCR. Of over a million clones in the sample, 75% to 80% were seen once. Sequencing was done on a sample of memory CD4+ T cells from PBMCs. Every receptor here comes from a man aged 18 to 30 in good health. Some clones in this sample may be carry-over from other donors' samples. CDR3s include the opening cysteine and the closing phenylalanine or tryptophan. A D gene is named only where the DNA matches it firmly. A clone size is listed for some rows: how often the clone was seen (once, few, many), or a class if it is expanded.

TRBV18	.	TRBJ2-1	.	TGTGCCAGCTCATCCCCTTTAGGTGAGACGGAAGACTACAATGAGCAGTTCTTC	CASSSPLGETEDYNEQFF
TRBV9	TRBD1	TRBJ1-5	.	TGTGCCAGCAGCGCGGACCCAGGGGGCGACGGGCAGCCCCAGCATTTT	CASSADPGGDGQPQHF
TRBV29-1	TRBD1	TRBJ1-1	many	TGCAGCGTTGAAAAAGGACAGGGCACTGAAGCTTTCTTT	CSVEKGQGTEAFF
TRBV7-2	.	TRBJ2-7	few	TGTGCCAGCAGCTCCCGACAGACTAGCTACGAGCAGTACTTC	CASSSRQTSYEQYF
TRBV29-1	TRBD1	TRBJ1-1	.	TGCAGCGTTGAAGGACTCTACAGGGGTTCTGAAGCTTTCTTT	CSVEGLYRGSEAFF
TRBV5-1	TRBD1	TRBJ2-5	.	TGCGCCAGCAGCCGAGACGGACAGGCAACCCAAGAGACCCAGTACTTC	CASSRDGQATQETQYF
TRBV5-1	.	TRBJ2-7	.	TGCGCCAGCAGCGCGGACCCCGGGACGCCCTACGAGCAGTACTTC	CASSADPGTPYEQYF
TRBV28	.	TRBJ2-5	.	TGTGCCAGCAGCTATCGATTCAGAGAGACCCAGTACTTC	CASSYRFRETQYF
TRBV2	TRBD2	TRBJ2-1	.	TGTGCCAGCCACCTTAGCGGGTTCTACAATGAGCAGTTCTTC	CASHLSGFYNEQFF
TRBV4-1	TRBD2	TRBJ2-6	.	TGCGCCAGCAGCCACACCGGGACTAGCGGATATTCCTCTGGGGCCAACGTCCTGACTTTC	CASSHTGTSGYSSGANVLTF
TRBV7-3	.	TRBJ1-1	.	TGTGCCAGCAGCTCGATGGGGTGGAACACTGAAGCTTTCTTT	CASSSMGWNTEAFF
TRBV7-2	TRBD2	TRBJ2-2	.	TGTGCCAGCATCGGACTAGCGGGAGGAGCCGGGGAGCTGTTTTTT	CASIGLAGGAGELFF
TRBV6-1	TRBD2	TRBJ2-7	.	TGTGCCAGCAGTGTAGGGACTAGCGCACGCGAGCAGTACTTC	CASSVGTSAREQYF
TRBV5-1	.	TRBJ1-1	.	TGCGCCAGCAGCTTGGAATCGGGGTCCCGAACTGAAGCTTTCTTT	CASSLESGSRTEAFF
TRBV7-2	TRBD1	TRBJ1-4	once	TGTGCCAGCAGCCCGATCGACAGGGTTAATGAAAAACTGTTTTTT	CASSPIDRVNEKLFF
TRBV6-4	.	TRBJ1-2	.	TGTGCCAGCAGTGAATTCGGCATTCCTAACTATGGCTACACCTTC	CASSEFGIPNYGYTF
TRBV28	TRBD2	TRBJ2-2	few	TGTGCCACCCAGCATAGCGGGAGGGCAGGCACCGGGGAGCTGTTTTTT	CATQHSGRAGTGELFF
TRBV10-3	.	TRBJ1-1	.	TGTGCCATCAGTGGGGGACGGGAAAACACTGAAGCTTTCTTT	CAISGGRENTEAFF
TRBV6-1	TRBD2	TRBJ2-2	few	TGTGCCAGCAGTGATGGACTAGCGGGAGGGCCGACCGGGGAGCTGTTTTTT	CASSDGLAGGPTGELFF
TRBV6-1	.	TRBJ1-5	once	TGTGCCAGCAGTGCAAACACAGGGTTTAGTAATCAGCCCCAGCATTTT	CASSANTGFSNQPQHF
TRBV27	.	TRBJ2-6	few	TGTGCCAGCAGTTCAAAATCTGGGGCCAACGTCCTGACTTTC	CASSSKSGANVLTF
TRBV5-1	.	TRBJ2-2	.	TGCGCCAGCAGCTTCCTAGCAGGAGACACCACCGGGGAGCTGTTTTTT	CASSFLAGDTTGELFF
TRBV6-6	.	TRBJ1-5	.	TGTGCCAGCAGTTATCCAGGAAATAGCAATCAGCCCCAGCATTTT	CASSYPGNSNQPQHF
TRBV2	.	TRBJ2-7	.	TGTGCCAGCAGGTATGGAGGACCCTACGAGCAGTACTTC	CASRYGGPYEQYF
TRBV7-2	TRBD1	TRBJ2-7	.	TGTGCCAGCAGCCTAGTAGGGACAGGGGCGCTATACGAGCAGTACTTC	CASSLVGTGALYEQYF
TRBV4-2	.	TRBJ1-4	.	TGTGCCAGCAGCCAGGCCGGACCGGGAGAAAAACTGTTTTTT	CASSQAGPGEKLFF
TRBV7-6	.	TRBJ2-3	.	TGTGCCAGCAGCGCAAGCAGGGTGCCAGATACGCAGTATTTT	CASSASRVPDTQYF
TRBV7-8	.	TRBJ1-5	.	TGTGCCAGCAGCTTAGCAATCTGGGACGATCAGCCCCAGCATTTT	CASSLAIWDDQPQHF
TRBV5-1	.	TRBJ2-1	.	TGCGCCAGCAGCTTTCCCGGGAGCTCCTACAATGAGCAGTTCTTC	CASSFPGSSYNEQFF
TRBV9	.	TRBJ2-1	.	TGTGCCAGCAGCCCGACTGTTCTCAATGAGCAGTTCTTC	CASSPTVLNEQFF
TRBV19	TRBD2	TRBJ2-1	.	TGTGCCAGTAGTCGGCGGGAGACCTACAATGAGCAGTTCTTC	CASSRRETYNEQFF
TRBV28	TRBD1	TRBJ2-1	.	TGTGCCAGCAGTTCACCTGGACAGGGGGCAAGTGAGCAGTTCTTC	CASSSPGQGASEQFF
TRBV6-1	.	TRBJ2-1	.	TGTGCCAGCAATACCGGGCCTCACAATGAGCAGTTCTTC	CASNTGPHNEQFF
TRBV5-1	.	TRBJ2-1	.	TGCGCCAGCAGCTTGGATTCGGGGAATCCCTACAATGAGCAGTTCTTC	CASSLDSGNPYNEQFF
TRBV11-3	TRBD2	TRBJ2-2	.	TGTGCCAGCAGAGTAGGGCGGGAGACCGGGGAGCTGTTTTTT	CASRVGRETGELFF
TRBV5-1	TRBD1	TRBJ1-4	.	TGCGCCAGCAGCTTGGGGACAGGGGCAACTAATGAAAAACTGTTTTTT	CASSLGTGATNEKLFF
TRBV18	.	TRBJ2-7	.	TGTGCCAGCTCACCACGGGACTCCTACGAGCAGTACTTC	CASSPRDSYEQYF
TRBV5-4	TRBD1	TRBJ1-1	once	TGTGCCAGCAGCGGGACAGGGCTGAACACTGAAGCTTTCTTT	CASSGTGLNTEAFF
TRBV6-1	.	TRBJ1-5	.	TGTGCCAGCAGTGAATTTGGGTTCAGAATGGGCAATCAGCCCCAGCATTTT	CASSEFGFRMGNQPQHF
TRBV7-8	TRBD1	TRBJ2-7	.	TGTGCCAGCAGCTTAGGCCGACTCGCGAGCCGGGACAGGGTATACGAGCAGTACTTC	CASSLGRLASRDRVYEQYF
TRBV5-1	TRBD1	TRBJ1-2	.	TGCGCCAGCAGCGTGGGACAGGGAGGCTATGGCTACACCTTC	CASSVGQGGYGYTF
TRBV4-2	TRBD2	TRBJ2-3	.	TGTGCCAGCAGCCAAGGGACTAGCGACTTGGGGACGCAGTATTTT	CASSQGTSDLGTQYF
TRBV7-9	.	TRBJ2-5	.	TGTGCCAGCAGCTTAGCCGGGAGCCGGTCGTGGGAGCAGTACTTC	CASSLAGSRSWEQYF
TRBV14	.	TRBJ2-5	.	TGTGCCAGCGGCAGGACACAAGAGACCCAGTACTTC	CASGRTQETQYF
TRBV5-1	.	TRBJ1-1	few	TGCGCCAGCAGCTTGGCAGGGACTAACACTGAAGCTTTCTTT	CASSLAGTNTEAFF
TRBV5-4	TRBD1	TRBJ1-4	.	TGTGCCAGCAGCTTTGACAGGGGTGAAAAACTGTTTTTT	CASSFDRGEKLFF
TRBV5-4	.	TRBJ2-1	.	TGTGCCAGCAGCTTGGGCGGGGCGCCCAATGAGCAGTTCTTC	CASSLGGAPNEQFF
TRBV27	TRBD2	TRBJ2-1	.	TGTGCCAGCAGTTTAGTGGGCACTAGCGGGATCTTGGGTGAGTTCTTC	CASSLVGTSGILGEFF
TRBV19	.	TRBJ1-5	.	TGTGCCAGTACGAAAGGGAGGAATCAGCCCCAGCATTTT	CASTKGRNQPQHF
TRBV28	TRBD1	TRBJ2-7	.	TGTGCCAGCAGTTCCCAACAAGGGACAGGGGTCGACGAGCAGTACTTC	CASSSQQGTGVDEQYF
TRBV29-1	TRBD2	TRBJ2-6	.	TGCAGCGTTGAAGGGGGGGGCTCTGGGGCCAACGTCCTGACTTTC	CSVEGGGSGANVLTF
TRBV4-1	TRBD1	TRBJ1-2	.	TGCGCCAGCAGCCAAACCCCGGGACAGGGTAACTATGGCTACACCTTC	CASSQTPGQGNYGYTF
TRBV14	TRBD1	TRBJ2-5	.	TGTGCCAGCAGCCGACAGGGATTAGAGACCCAGTACTTC	CASSRQGLETQYF
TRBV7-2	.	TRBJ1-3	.	TGTGCCAGCAGCCCCCAGGGTTTCTCTGGAAACACCATATATTTT	CASSPQGFSGNTIYF
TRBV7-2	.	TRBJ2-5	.	TGTGCCAGCAGCGACCATCCCTTTCGAGAGACCCAGTACTTC	CASSDHPFRETQYF
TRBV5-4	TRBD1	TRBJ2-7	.	TGTGCCAGCAGCCAAGCAGTGTCGGGACAGGGCCTCCTGGAGCAGTACTTC	CASSQAVSGQGLLEQYF
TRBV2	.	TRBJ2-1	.	TGTGCCAGCAGTGAATTGAGGGGGACAAATGAGCAGTTCTTC	CASSELRGTNEQFF
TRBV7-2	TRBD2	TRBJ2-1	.	TGTGCCAGCAGCTTAATGACTAGCGCCTCTCTTAATGAGCAGTTCTTC	CASSLMTSASLNEQFF
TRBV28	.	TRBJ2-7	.	TGTGCCAGCAGTTTCAATGGGGGACCCACCTACGAGCAGTACTTC	CASSFNGGPTYEQYF
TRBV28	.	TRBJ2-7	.	TGTGCCAGCAGTTTTCTTGGGTCCTCCTACGAGCAGTACTTC	CASSFLGSSYEQYF